This T cell receptor beta chain was obtained from a study of T-cell memory formation after mild COVID-19. 5'RACE with constant-segment primers yielded barcoded, UMI-tagged TCR alpha and TCR beta cDNA libraries. From the 5' RACE reads, TCRdb called clonotypes with MiXCR, one entry per CDR3 protein. The sample lists 450,000 or so distinct CDR3 sequences; 15% to 25% were seen once. This CDR3 spans 15 amino acids. Germline CDR1 reads MNHNY; CDR2 reads SVGAGI (reference sequence). The junction had 18 bases not matched to a gene; V was cut back by 6 bases and J by 13 bases. Sequences were obtained from PBMCs or a T cell subset sorted from them (not recorded which). The TCR originated in an adult woman who had mild COVID-19 (a few samples of this study predate the infection). Cell type and time point are not known. The chain recombines TRBV6-6 with TRBJ1-1, with TRBD1 matching 9 bases. The CDR3 bases are TGTGCCAGCAGCCAAGGGACAGGGTCGTCCCTTGGGGTTTTCTTT. Amino acids: CASSQGTGSSLGVFF.